The source of this T cell receptor (beta chain) is a study of OX40 agonist ivuxolimab in advanced cancers. The V segment lost 7 bases and the J segment 12 bases; nucleotides outside the gene matches: 8. The CDR3 has 11 amino acids. Per germline, CDR1 SQVTM and CDR2 ANQGSEA. Assay used: immunoSEQ multiplex PCR; TCRdb lists only in-frame clones, some missing. Of tens of thousands of clones in the sample, 84% are singletons; the top ten hold 50%. Broader study findings: Patients with a partial response at 0.1-3.0 mg/kg had among the lowest clonal expansion. CD4+ and CD8+ T cells in blood underwent clonal expansion by week 6 at 0.1 to 3.0 mg/kg.

In the case of this clone: The antigen remains unidentified.

The chain joins TRBV29-1 to TRBJ1-5, with TRBD1 matching 8 bases. Specimen: CD4+ or CD8+ T cells sorted from blood, collected in a trial of the OX40 agonist ivuxolimab. This receptor was taken from an adult with an advanced solid tumor such as melanoma, head and neck, liver or kidney cancer. CDR3 sequence: CSARTGRNQHF. The CDR3 bases are TGCAGCGCCCGGACAGGGCGGAACCAGCATTTT.